At least ten counts were recorded for the clone carrying this T cell receptor beta chain. The sample comes from a study of identical twins. Germline loops: CDR1 SGHRS, CDR2 YFSETQ. The length of the CDR3 is 15 residues. V trimming: 0 bases; J trimming: 2 bases; junction bases outside the gene matches: 3. TCRdb redid the calling of the 5' RACE reads with MiXCR, one entry per CDR3 protein. The sample lists some 730,000 distinct CDR3 sequences, about 20% seen once, with 10% to 15% in the top ten. This sample was also put to use in a study of T cells expressing NK-cell markers. That work states: In about six donors, dominant CD3+CD56+NKG2C+ clonotypes ranked among the top 10 CD8+ clonotypes.

V usage is TRBV5-1 and J usage is TRBJ2-5; 8 bases are shared with TRBD1. The material sequenced was PBMCs. The TCR originated in a woman in her late teens or twenties in good health. The CDR3 here is CASSLGDRGQETQYF. In nucleotides, the CDR3 is TGCGCCAGCAGCTTGGGAGACAGGGGACAAGAGACCCAGTACTTC.